The 9 T cell receptor beta chains reported below all come from one sample, sequenced in a study of Graves' ophthalmopathy and Graves' hyperthyroidism (dated 2018 in TCRdb). Sequencing was performed on an Illumina HiSeq 2000. For repertoire sequencing, the TCR beta CDR3 regions were amplified from RNA transcripts. A first-round RT-PCR used HTBI primers with the Qiagen OneStep RT-PCR kit, followed by a second-round multiplex PCR, size selection and purification. TCRdb reprocessed the public reads (quality trimming at Q25 with fastp, clone calling with MiXCR) and kept in-frame beta chains. Duplicate CDR3 protein sequences are folded into a single record with the most common DNA and genes. The sample table contains about 740,000 distinct CDR3 sequences; only one count was recorded for around 40% of them. Jointly, the top ten make up around 40% of the sample. Sequencing input: peripheral blood. The source is an adult man with Graves' ophthalmopathy.

This clonotype was seen repeatedly, ten times or more. This chain uses TRBV10-1 with TRBJ1-4; D is ambiguous. The V gene's germline CDR1 is WNHNN and CDR2 SYGVQD (reference sequence). The V gene lost 5 bases and the J gene lost 4 bases, with 8 bases spanning the gap. This CDR3 region has 13 residues. As DNA, the CDR3 is TGCGCCAGCAGTAAGGACGGTAATGAAAAACTGTTTTTT. It encodes CASSKDGNEKLFF.

The V call is TRBV10-3, the J call TRBJ2-7; TRBD2 aligns across 7 bases. The J call is in doubt because the DNA end fits TRBJ2-1 better. The CDR3 covers 15 residues. In germline, CDR1 is ENHRY, CDR2 SYGVKD. CDR3 in amino acids: CASNYYPSGYNEQFF. The CDR3 nucleotides are TGTGCCAGCAATTACTATCCTAGCGGTTACAATGAGCAGTTCTTC.

The chain couples TRBV29-1 to TRBJ1-3, with D hard to call. CDR1 is SQVTM, CDR2 ANQGSEA, per germline. The V end was cut by 0 bases, the J end by 8 bases, with 11 bases between. The CDR3 loop spans 13 amino acids. As DNA, the CDR3 is TGCAGCGTTGAAGATGAGGTAGCGGACACCATATATTTT. Translated: CSVEDEVADTIYF.

The chain uses TRBV7-9 and TRBJ2-3; D not certain. The CDR3 consists of 15 residues. Germline CDR1 and CDR2: SEHNR and FQNEAQ (reference sequence). V was clipped by 5 bases and J by 0 bases, with 12 bases between them. The CDR3 DNA reads as TGTGCCAGCAGCCCCGGCAGACATAGCACAGATACGCAGTATTTT. Protein sequence: CASSPGRHSTDTQYF.

This clonotype was seen repeatedly, ten times or more. The V call is TRBV9, the J call TRBJ2-5, with a possible D match to TRBD2 (5 bases). Germline V lookup: CDR1 SGDLS, CDR2 YYNGEE. The CDR3 has 13 amino acids. V gave up 0 bases and J gave up 8 bases, with 11 bases separating them. Here the CDR3 reads CASSVGIAGTQYF. The CDR3 coding sequence is TGTGCCAGCAGCGTAGGTATCGCGGGCACCCAGTACTTC. Filled out from reference TRBV9 and TRBJ2-5, the complete variable domain reads DSGVTQTPKHLITATGQRVTLRCSPRSGDLSVYWYQQSLDQGLQFLIQYYNGEERAKGNILERFSAQQFPDLHSELNLSSLELGDSALYFCASSVGIAGTQYFGPGTRLLVL.

This sequence joins TRBV25-1 and TRBJ2-5; 9 bases align to TRBD1. Germline CDR1 and CDR2: MGHDK and SYGVNS. V lost 5 bases and J lost 4; bases outside the gene matches: 8. The CDR3 loop spans 15 amino acids. CDR3 amino acids: CASSTPGQGRETQYF. In DNA, the CDR3 is TGTGCCAGCAGTACACCGGGACAGGGAAGAGAGACCCAGTACTTC.

Many counts were recorded for this clonotype. This chain uses TRBV7-9 with TRBJ1-1, with a weak D call TRBD1 (5 bases). This CDR3 has 13 residues. V was shortened by 6 bases and J by 1 base, with 9 bases between the two germline ends. The V gene's germline CDR1 is SEHNR and CDR2 FQNEAQ (reference sequence). CDR3 bases: TGTGCCAGCAGTCCTACAGGGAACACTGAAGCTTTCTTT. It is translated as CASSPTGNTEAFF.

As regards this clonotype: Germline is not matched at one junction end, which may reflect a read error. The rearrangement joins TRBV7-9 to TRBJ2-5; D not resolved. The CDR3 extends over 15 amino acids. Germline V CDR1 and CDR2: SEHNR, FQNEAQ (reference sequence). Written as DNA, the CDR3 is TGCGCCAGCAGCCAAGATCTACATGGTCAAGAGACCCAGTACTTC. Protein product: CASSQDLHGQETQYF.

The sample holds one count of this clonotype. CDR3 bases: TGTGCCAGCAGCGACAGTGCAAACTATGGCTACACCTTC. Translating it yields CASSDSANYGYTF. The chain links TRBV7-8 to TRBJ1-2; maybe TRBD1 (5 bases). Germline lookup yields CDR1 SGHVS and CDR2 FQNEAQ. The CDR3 contains 13 residues. The germline V and J ends were trimmed by 5 bases and 2 bases, with 9 bases remaining between them.